A selection of T cell receptor beta chains follows, all from one sample in a study of T cells in Graves' hyperthyroidism and ophthalmopathy. MiXCR, run by TCRdb on the multiplex PCR reads, gives a single entry per CDR3 protein. The sample includes around 350,000 distinct CDR3 sequences, around 15% seen only once; the top ten take approximately 19%. The sequencing input was blood. The receptors shown here come from a woman aged 60-75 years with Graves' ophthalmopathy. The CDR3 runs from the conserved cysteine through the conserved F or W. The D gene is left open where the match is weak. Clone size appears in some rows only: once, few, many, or a class for an expanded clone.

many,TRBJ1-5,TRBD1,TRBV12-5,CASGLTGLQPQHF,TGTGCTAGTGGTCTGACAGGGCTCCAGCCCCAGCATTTT
many,TRBJ2-7,TRBD1,TRBV30,CAWSVRGGTGGTYEQYF,TGTGCCTGGAGTGTACGGGGAGGGACAGGGGGAACCTACGAGCAGTACTTC
NA,TRBJ2-5,TRBD1,TRBV19,CASSMTGGETQYF,TGTGCCAGTAGTATGACAGGGGGAGAGACCCAGTACTTC
many,TRBJ1-1,NA,TRBV28,CASSLTLKKAFF,TGTGCCAGCAGTCTAACCCTCAAGAAAGCTTTCTTT
few,TRBJ1-6,TRBD1,TRBV20-1,CSAQAPDRGRNSPLHF,TGCAGCGCCCAGGCACCCGACAGGGGTCGGAATTCACCCCTCCACTTT
few,TRBJ2-3,TRBD2,TRBV24-1,CATSEATSGIADTQYF,TGTGCCACCAGTGAGGCGACTAGCGGGATCGCAGATACGCAGTATTTT
many,TRBJ2-1,TRBD2,TRBV5-1,CASSLTPSAGVWGEQFF,TGCGCCAGCAGCTTGACCCCCTCTGCGGGAGTCTGGGGTGAGCAGTTCTTC
many,TRBJ2-3,NA,TRBV7-3,CASSPRQAFTDTQYF,TGTGCCAGCAGCCCGAGACAGGCCTTCACAGATACGCAGTATTTT
many,TRBJ2-2,NA,TRBV5-1,CASSLEAVPGELFF,TGCGCCAGCAGCTTGGAGGCAGTACCCGGGGAGCTGTTTTTT
NA,TRBJ2-3,NA,TRBV20-1,CSAYTSTDTQYF,TGCAGTGCTTATACTAGCACAGATACGCAGTATTTT
few,TRBJ2-7,TRBD2,TRBV3-1,CASTAGSGSYEQYF,TGTGCCAGTACGGCGGGTAGCGGGTCCTACGAGCAGTACTTC
many,TRBJ2-3,NA,TRBV6-1,CASSELGGSSTDTQYF,TGTGCCAGCAGTGAACTTGGGGGCTCGAGCACAGATACGCAGTATTTT
NA,TRBJ2-7,TRBD2,TRBV4-1,CASSQQTSGRAEQYF,TGCGCCAGCAGCCAACAAACTAGCGGGAGGGCCGAGCAGTACTTC
NA,TRBJ1-5,NA,TRBV15,CATSREGDQPQHF,TGTGCCACCAGCAGGGAAGGGGATCAGCCCCAGCATTTT
NA,TRBJ2-5,TRBD2,TRBV28,CATLIAGGGETQYF,TGTGCCACCCTCATTGCGGGAGGAGGAGAGACCCAGTACTTC
many,TRBJ2-1,NA,TRBV28,CASSFGGLNEQFF,TGTGCCAGCAGTTTCGGGGGTCTCAATGAGCAGTTCTTC
NA,TRBJ2-1,NA,TRBV27,CASSRRGADTRPYNEQFF,TGTGCCAGCAGCCGCAGGGGGGCGGACACCAGACCTTACAATGAGCAGTTCTTC
few,TRBJ1-2,TRBD1,TRBV19,CASSKDRNVGGYTF,TGTGCCAGTAGTAAGGACAGGAACGTCGGTGGCTACACCTTC
many,TRBJ2-3,NA,TRBV28,CASSSWGGVTDTQYF,TGTGCCAGCAGCTCATGGGGGGGCGTCACAGATACGCAGTATTTT
NA,TRBJ2-1,TRBD2,TRBV7-2,CASSLTGTSGRVEQFF,TGTGCCAGCAGCCTTACCGGGACTAGCGGGAGGGTTGAGCAGTTCTTC
NA,TRBJ2-5,NA,TRBV20-1,CSADDRLIGETQYF,TGCAGTGCTGACGACAGACTTATAGGAGAGACCCAGTACTTC
many,TRBJ2-1,TRBD1,TRBV7-7,CASSAGTGESPNEQFF,TGTGCCAGCAGCGCCGGAACAGGGGAGTCCCCTAATGAGCAGTTCTTC
once,TRBJ2-1,TRBD2,TRBV20-1,CSAPRLAGANEQFF,TGCAGTGCCCCAAGACTAGCGGGAGCGAATGAGCAGTTCTTC
few,TRBJ2-1,NA,TRBV15,CATSRASVGDEQFF,TGTGCCACCAGCAGAGCCTCGGTTGGGGATGAGCAGTTCTTC
NA,TRBJ2-2,TRBD2,TRBV24-1,CATSDKGSGSGIGELFF,TGTGCCACCAGTGATAAGGGTAGCGGGAGCGGAATCGGGGAGCTGTTTTTT
few,TRBJ2-2,NA,TRBV11-2,CPSTGELFF,TGTCCCAGCACCGGGGAGCTGTTTTTT
many,TRBJ2-5,TRBD1,TRBV11-2,CASSSFPGQQETQYF,TGTGCCAGCAGCTCCTTCCCGGGACAGCAAGAGACCCAGTACTTC
many,TRBJ2-1,NA,TRBV19,CASSNLMPGPFLGEDYNEQFF,TGTGCCAGTAGTAACCTCATGCCGGGTCCCTTTTTAGGGGAGGACTACAATGAGCAGTTCTTC
many,TRBJ1-2,NA,TRBV18,CASSPTKDVDYGYTF,TGTGCCAGCTCACCAACGAAGGACGTGGACTATGGCTACACCTTC
many,TRBJ2-1,NA,TRBV28,CASSYRTGPYNEQFF,TGTGCCAGCAGCTACCGGACGGGACCTTACAATGAGCAGTTCTTC